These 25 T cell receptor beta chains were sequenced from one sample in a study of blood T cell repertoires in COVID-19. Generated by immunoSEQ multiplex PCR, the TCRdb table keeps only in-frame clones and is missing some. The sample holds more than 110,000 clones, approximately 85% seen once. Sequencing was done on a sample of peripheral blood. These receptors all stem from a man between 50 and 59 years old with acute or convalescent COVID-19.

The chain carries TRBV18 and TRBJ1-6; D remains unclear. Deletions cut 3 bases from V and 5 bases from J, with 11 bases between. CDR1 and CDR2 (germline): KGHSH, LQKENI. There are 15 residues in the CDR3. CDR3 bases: TGTGCCAGCTCACCTCGGGATGGGGATAATTCACCCCTCCACTTT. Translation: CASSPRDGDNSPLHF.

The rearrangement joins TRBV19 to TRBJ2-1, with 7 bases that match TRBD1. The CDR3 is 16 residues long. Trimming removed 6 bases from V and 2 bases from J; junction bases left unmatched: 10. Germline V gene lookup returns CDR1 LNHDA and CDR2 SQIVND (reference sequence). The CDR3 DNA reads TGTGCCAGTAGCCTAACGACAGGGTATGCCTACAATGAGCAGTTCTTC. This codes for CASSLTTGYAYNEQFF. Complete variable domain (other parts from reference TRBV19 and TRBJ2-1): DGGITQSPKYLFRKEGQNVTLSCEQNLNHDAMYWYRQDPGQGLRLIYYSQIVNDFQKGDIAEGYSVSREKKESFPLTVTSAQKNPTAFYLCASSLTTGYAYNEQFFGPGTRLTVL.

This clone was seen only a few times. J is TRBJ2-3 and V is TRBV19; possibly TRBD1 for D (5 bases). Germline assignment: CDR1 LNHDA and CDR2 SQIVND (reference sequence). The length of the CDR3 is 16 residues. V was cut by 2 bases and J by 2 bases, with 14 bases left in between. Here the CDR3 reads CASSIQGVAPTDTQYF. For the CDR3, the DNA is TGTGCCAGTAGTATACAAGGGGTAGCCCCCACAGATACGCAGTATTTT.

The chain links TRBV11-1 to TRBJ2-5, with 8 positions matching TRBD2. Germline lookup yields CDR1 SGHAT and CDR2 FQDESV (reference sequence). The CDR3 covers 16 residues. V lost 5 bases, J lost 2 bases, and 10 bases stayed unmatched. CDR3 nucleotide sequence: TGTGCCAGCAGCCCCCAACTAGCGGCCATACAAGAGACCCAGTACTTC. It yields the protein CASSPQLAAIQETQYF.

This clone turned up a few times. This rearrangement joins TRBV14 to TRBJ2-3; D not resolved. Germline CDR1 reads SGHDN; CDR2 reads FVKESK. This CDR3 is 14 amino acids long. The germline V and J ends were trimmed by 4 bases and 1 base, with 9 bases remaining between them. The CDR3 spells CASSRFTGTDTQYF. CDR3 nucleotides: TGTGCCAGCAGCCGTTTCACTGGCACAGATACGCAGTATTTT.

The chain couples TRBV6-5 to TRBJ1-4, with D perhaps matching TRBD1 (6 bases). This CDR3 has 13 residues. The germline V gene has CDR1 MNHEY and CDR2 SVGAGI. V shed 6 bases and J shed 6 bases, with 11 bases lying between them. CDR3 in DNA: TGTGCCAGCAGAATGGACAGTTATGAAAAACTGTTTTTT. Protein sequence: CASRMDSYEKLFF.

CDR3 region: CASSYPQRTGGEQYF. In DNA form, the CDR3 reads TGTGCCAGCAGTTACCCTCAGCGGACAGGGGGCGAGCAGTACTTC. The chain carries TRBV6-6 and TRBJ2-7; TRBD1 matches at 10 bases. Germline values: CDR1 MNHNY, CDR2 SVGAGI (reference sequence). J lost 6 bases, V lost 2 bases, and 7 bases had no gene match. The CDR3 sequence is 15 residues long.

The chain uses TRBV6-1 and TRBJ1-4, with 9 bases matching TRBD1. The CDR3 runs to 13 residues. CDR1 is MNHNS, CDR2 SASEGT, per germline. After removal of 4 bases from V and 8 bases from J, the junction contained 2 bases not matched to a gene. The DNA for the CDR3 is TGTGCCAGCAGTGTAGGGACAGGGGAAAAACTGTTTTTT. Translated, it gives CASSVGTGEKLFF.

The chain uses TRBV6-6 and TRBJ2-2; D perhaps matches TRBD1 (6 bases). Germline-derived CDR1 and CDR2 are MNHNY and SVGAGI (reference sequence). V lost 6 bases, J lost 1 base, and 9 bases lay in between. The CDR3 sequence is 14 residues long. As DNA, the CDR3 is TGTGCCAGCAGCCTGGGACAGAACACCGGGGAGCTGTTTTTT. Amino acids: CASSLGQNTGELFF.

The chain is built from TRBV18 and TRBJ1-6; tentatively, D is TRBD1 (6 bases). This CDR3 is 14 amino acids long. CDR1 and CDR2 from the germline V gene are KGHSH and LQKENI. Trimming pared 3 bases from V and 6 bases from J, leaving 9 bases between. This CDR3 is CASSPRDTNSPLHF. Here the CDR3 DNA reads TGTGCCAGCTCACCTCGGGACACTAATTCACCCCTCCACTTT.

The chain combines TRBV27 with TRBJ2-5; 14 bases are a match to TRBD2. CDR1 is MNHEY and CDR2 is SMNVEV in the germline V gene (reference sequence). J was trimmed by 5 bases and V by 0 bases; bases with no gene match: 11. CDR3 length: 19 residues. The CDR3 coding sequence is TGTGCCAGCAGTTTATCGAAGACTAGCGGGGGGGCTTACGGTGAGACCCAGTACTTC. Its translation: CASSLSKTSGGAYGETQYF.

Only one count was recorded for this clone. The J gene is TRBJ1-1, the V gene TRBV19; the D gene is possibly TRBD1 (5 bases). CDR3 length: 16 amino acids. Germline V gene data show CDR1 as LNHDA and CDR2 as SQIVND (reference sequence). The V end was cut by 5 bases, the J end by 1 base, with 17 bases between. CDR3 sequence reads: CASSPWGPGRNTEAFF. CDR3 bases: TGTGCCAGTAGTCCCTGGGGACCCGGGAGGAACACTGAAGCTTTCTTT.

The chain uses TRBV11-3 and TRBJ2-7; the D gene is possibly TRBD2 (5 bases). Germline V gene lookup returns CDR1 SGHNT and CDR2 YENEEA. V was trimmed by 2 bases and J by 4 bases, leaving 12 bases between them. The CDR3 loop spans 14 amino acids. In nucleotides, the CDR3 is TGTGCCAGCAGCTTACGAGCGGATCCGTACGAGCAGTACTTC. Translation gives CASSLRADPYEQYF.

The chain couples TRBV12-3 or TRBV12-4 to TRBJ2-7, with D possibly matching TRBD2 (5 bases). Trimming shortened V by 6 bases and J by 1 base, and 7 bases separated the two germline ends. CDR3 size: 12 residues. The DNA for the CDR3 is TGTGCCAGCAGCCGGGGTTCCTACGAGCAGTACTTC. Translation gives CASSRGSYEQYF.

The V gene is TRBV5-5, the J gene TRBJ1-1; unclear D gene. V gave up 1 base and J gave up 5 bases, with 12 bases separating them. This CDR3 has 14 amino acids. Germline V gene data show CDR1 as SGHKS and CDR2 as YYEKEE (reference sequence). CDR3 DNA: TGTGCCAGCAGCTTGTCGGGGTTGGGTACTGAAGCTTTCTTT. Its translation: CASSLSGLGTEAFF.

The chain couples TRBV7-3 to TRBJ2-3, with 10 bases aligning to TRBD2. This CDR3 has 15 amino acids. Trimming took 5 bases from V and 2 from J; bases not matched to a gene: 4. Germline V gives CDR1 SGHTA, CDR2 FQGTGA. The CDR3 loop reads CASSPSGGITDTQYF. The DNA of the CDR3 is TGTGCCAGCAGCCCTAGCGGGGGCATCACAGATACGCAGTATTTT.

CDR3 region: CASSLGTGGFRNTEAFF. The CDR3 nucleotides are TGTGCCAGCAGCTTAGGGACAGGGGGCTTTCGGAACACTGAAGCTTTCTTT. The V gene is TRBV7-9, the J gene TRBJ1-1; 11 bases map to TRBD1. This CDR3 has 17 amino acids. Germline assignment: CDR1 SEHNR and CDR2 FQNEAQ (reference sequence). Trimming took 1 base from V and 1 from J; bases not matched to a gene: 5.

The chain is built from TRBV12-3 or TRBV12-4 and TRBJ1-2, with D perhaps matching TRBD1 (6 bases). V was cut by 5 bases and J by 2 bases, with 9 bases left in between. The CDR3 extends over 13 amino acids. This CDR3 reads CASSPGENYGYTF. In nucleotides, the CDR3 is TGTGCCAGCAGTCCAGGGGAGAACTATGGCTACACCTTC.

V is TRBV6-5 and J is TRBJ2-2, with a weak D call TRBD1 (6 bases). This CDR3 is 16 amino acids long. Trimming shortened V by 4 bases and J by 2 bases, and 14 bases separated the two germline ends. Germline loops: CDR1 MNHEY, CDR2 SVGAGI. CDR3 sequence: CASSFFGRGNTGELFF. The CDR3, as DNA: TGTGCCAGCAGTTTTTTCGGCAGGGGTAACACCGGGGAGCTGTTTTTT.

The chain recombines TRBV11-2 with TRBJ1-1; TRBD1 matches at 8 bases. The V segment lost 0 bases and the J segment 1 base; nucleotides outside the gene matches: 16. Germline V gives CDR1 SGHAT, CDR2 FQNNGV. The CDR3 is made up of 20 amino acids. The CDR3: CASSLELTGGWFSGNTEAFF. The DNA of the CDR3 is TGTGCCAGCAGCTTAGAATTAACAGGGGGATGGTTCTCGGGGAACACTGAAGCTTTCTTT.

CDR3 coding DNA: TGTGCCAGCAGCGTAAACACTGAAGCTTTCTTT. It codes for CASSVNTEAFF. The chain combines TRBV3-1 (or the pseudogene TRBV3-2) with TRBJ1-1; D is unclear. Per germline, CDR1 LGHDT and CDR2 YNNKEL (reference sequence). The CDR3 runs 11 residues. V was trimmed by 5 bases and J by 2 bases, leaving 3 bases between them.

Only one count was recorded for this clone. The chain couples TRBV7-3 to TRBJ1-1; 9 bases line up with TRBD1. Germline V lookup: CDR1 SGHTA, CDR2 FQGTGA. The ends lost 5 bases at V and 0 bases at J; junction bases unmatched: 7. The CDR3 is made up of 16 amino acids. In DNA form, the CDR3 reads TGTGCCAGCAGCGCTCGACAGGGGGGGCTGAACACTGAAGCTTTCTTT. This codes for CASSARQGGLNTEAFF. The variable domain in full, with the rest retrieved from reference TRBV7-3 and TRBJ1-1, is GAGVSQTPSNKVTEKGKYVELRCDPISGHTALYWYRQSLGQGPEFLIYFQGTGAADDSGLPNDRFFAVRPEGSVSTLKIQRTERGDSAVYLCASSARQGGLNTEAFFGQGTRLTVV.

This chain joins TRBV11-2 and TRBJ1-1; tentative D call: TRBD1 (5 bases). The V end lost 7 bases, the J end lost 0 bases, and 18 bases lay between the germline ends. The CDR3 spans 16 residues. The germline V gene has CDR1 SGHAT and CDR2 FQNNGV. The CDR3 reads CASKPQGLVMNTEAFF. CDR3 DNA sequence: TGTGCCAGCAAACCCCAGGGATTGGTGATGAACACTGAAGCTTTCTTT.

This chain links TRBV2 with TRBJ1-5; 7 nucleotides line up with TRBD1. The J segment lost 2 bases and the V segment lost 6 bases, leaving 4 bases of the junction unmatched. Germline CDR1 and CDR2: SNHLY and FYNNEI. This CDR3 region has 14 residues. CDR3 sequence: CASRAQGGNQPQHF. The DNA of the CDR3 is TGTGCCAGCAGGGCCCAGGGGGGCAATCAGCCCCAGCATTTT. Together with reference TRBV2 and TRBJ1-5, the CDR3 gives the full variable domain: EPEVTQTPSHQVTQMGQEVILRCVPISNHLYFYWYRQILGQKVEFLVSFYNNEISEKSEIFDDQFSVERPDGSNFTLKIRSTKLEDSAMYFCASRAQGGNQPQHFGDGTRLSIL.

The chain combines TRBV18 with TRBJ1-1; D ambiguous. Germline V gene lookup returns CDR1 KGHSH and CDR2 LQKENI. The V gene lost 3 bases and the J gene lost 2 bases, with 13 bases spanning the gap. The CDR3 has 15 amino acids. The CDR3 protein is CASSPLTGTNTEAFF. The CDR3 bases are TGTGCCAGCTCACCTCTTACGGGAACTAACACTGAAGCTTTCTTT.